This T cell receptor (beta chain) was identified in a study of shared clonotypes between healthy human individuals. Study-wide background: For every donor, three CD4 naive, three CD4 memory, two CD8 naive and one CD8 memory plates were used. Study findings and constraints: There were few donors, and this limited the genetic and exposure-history diversity represented.

After removal of 7 bases from V and 2 bases from J, the junction contained 11 bases not matched to a gene. The CDR3 totals 16 residues. From germline, CDR1 is SEHNR and CDR2 FQNEAQ (reference sequence). At deep level, the assay was performed. Profiled with immunoSEQ multiplex PCR; TCRdb holds only in-frame clones, not every one. This table holds 2 million to 2.5 million clones, roughly 96% found once. With regard to this clone: As yet, its antigen is unknown.

The receptor was derived from a man younger than 35 in good health. The sequenced sample consisted of naive CD4+ T cells sorted from blood. Subset reported: CD45RA+ positively selected. V and J are TRBV7-9 and TRBJ2-3, with 8 bases that match TRBD1. The CDR3: CASTKHRGVDTDTQYF. Here the CDR3 DNA reads TGTGCCAGCACCAAACACAGGGGGGTTGACACAGATACGCAGTATTTT.